This T cell receptor (beta chain) was sequenced for a study of blood T cell repertoires in COVID-19. Profiled with immunoSEQ multiplex PCR; TCRdb holds only in-frame clones, not every one. In the table there are approximately 280,000 clones, about 83% of which are singletons. In germline, CDR1 is MDHEN, CDR2 SYDVKM. V was shortened by 6 bases and J by 0 bases, with 9 bases between the two germline ends. CDR3 length: 14 amino acids. A single count supports this clone. Participants came from about 24 US areas, aged roughly 18 to 89 years. Participants reported their clinical history, and cohort assignment relied on those reports.

The specimen sequenced was PBMCs or T cells enriched from blood (not recorded which). This sequence originates from a middle-aged woman who had recovered from COVID-19. The chain employs TRBV28 and TRBJ2-1; D gene ambiguous. The CDR3 loop is CASRYRYSYNEQFF. In DNA, the CDR3 is TGTGCCAGCAGATATCGCTACTCCTACAATGAGCAGTTCTTC.